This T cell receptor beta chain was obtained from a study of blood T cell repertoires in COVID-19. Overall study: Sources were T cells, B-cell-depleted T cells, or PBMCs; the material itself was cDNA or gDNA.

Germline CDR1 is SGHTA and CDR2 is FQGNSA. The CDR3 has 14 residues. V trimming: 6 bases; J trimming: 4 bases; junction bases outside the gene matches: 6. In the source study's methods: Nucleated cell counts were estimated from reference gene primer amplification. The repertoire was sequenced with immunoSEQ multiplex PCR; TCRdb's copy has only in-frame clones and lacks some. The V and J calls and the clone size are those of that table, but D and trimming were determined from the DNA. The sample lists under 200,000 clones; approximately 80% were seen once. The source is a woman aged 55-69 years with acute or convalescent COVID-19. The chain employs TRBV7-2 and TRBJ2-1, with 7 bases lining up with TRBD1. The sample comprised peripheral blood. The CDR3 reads CASSSRDSYNEQFF. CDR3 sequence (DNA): TGTGCCAGCAGTTCTCGGGACAGTTACAATGAGCAGTTCTTC.